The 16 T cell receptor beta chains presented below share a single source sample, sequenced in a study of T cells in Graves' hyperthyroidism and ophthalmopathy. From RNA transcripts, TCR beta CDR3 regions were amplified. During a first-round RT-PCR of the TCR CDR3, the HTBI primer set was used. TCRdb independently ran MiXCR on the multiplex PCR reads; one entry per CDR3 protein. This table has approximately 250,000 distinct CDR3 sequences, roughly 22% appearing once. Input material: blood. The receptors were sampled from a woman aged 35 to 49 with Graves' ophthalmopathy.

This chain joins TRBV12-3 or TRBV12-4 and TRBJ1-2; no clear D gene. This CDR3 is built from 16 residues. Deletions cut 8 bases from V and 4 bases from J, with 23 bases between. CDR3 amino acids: CASSEGPIKISYGYTF. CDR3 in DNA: TGTGCCAGCTCTGAGGGTCCCATAAAAATTAGCTATGGCTACACCTTC.

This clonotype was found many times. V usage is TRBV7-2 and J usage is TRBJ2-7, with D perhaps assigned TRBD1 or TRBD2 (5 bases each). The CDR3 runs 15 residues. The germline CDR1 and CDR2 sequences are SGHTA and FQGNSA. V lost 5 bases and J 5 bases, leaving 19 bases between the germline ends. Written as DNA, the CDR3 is TGTGCCAGCAGCCCCCCGGGTGGTAGGGACGACGAGCAGTACTTC. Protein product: CASSPPGGRDDEQYF.

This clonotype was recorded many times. The CDR3 here is CASSPRTSGISDTQYF. The CDR3 bases are TGTGCCAGCAGCCCCCGGACTAGCGGGATATCAGATACGCAGTATTTT. The V call is TRBV9, the J call TRBJ2-3; 12 positions agree with TRBD2. The CDR3 is 16 amino acids. V lost 4 bases, J lost 4 bases, and 7 bases stayed unmatched. Germline V gene lookup returns CDR1 SGDLS and CDR2 YYNGEE.

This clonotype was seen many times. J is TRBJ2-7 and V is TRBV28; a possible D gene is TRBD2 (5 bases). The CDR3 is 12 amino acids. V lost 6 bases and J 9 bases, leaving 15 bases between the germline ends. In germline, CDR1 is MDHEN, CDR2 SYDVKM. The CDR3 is CASSLGEMGQYF. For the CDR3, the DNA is TGTGCCAGCAGCCTCGGGGAAATGGGGCAGTACTTC.

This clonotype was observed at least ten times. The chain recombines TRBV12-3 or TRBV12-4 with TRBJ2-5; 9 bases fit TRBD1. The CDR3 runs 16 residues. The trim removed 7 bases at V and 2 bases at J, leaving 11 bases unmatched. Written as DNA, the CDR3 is TGTGCCAGCACCTTACGGACAGGGGTAAATCAAGAGACCCAGTACTTC. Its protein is CASTLRTGVNQETQYF.

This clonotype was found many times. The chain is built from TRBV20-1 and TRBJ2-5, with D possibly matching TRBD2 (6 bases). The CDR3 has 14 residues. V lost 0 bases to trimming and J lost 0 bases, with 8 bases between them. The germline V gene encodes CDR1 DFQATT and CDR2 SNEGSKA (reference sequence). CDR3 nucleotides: TGCAGTGCTAGAGAACCTAGCGACCAAGAGACCCAGTACTTC. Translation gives CSAREPSDQETQYF.

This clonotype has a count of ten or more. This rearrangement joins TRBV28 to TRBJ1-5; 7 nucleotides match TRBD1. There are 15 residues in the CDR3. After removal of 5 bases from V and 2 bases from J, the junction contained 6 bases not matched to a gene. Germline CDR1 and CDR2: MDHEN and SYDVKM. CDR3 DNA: TGTGCCAGCAGTCTTGGGACAGTAGGCAATCAGCCCCAGCATTTT. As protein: CASSLGTVGNQPQHF.

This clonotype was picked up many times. CDR3 bases: TGTGCCAGCAAACTAGCGGGAATTTCCGAGCAGTACTTC. This encodes CASKLAGISEQYF. The chain couples TRBV28 to TRBJ2-7; 10 positions agree with TRBD2. V shed 7 bases and J 6 bases; nucleotides not matched to a gene: 6. This CDR3 spans 13 amino acids. CDR1 MDHEN and CDR2 SYDVKM come from the germline V gene. The full variable domain, rest sourced from reference TRBV28 and TRBJ2-7, is DVKVTQSSRYLVKRTGEKVFLECVQDMDHENMFWYRQDPGLGLRLIYFSYDVKMKEKGDIPEGYSVSREKKERFSLILESASTNQTSMYLCASKLAGISEQYFGPGTRLTVT.

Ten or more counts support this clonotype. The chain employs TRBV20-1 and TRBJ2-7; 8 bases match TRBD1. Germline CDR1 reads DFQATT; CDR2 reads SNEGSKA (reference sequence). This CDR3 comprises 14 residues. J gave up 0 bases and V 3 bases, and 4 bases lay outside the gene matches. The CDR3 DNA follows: TGCAGTGCTAGGGGGGGACAGGACTCCTACGAGCAGTACTTC. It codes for CSARGGQDSYEQYF.

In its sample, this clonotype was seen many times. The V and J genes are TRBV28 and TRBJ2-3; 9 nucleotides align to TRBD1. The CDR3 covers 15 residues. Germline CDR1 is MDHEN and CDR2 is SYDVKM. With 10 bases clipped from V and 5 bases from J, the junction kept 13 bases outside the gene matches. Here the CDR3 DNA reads TGTGCCACCAATGAAGGGACAGGGTTAGTAGATACGCAGTATTTT. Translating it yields CATNEGTGLVDTQYF. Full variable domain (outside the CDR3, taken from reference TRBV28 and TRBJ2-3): DVKVTQSSRYLVKRTGEKVFLECVQDMDHENMFWYRQDPGLGLRLIYFSYDVKMKEKGDIPEGYSVSREKKERFSLILESASTNQTSMYLCATNEGTGLVDTQYFGPGTRLTVL.

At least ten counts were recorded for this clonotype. CDR3 sequence (DNA): TGTGCCAGCCGGGACAGGGGCCACTATGGCTACACCTTC. Translated, it gives CASRDRGHYGYTF. J is TRBJ1-2 and V is TRBV10-3; TRBD1 aligns across 10 bases. The germline gives CDR1 ENHRY, CDR2 SYGVKD. Losses at the gene ends were 10 bases for V and 3 bases for J; bases not matched to a gene: 5. The CDR3 runs to 13 residues.

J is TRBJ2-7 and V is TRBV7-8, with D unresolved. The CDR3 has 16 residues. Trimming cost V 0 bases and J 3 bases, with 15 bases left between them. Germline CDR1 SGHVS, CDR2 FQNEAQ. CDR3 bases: TGTGCCAGCAGCTTAGCGATGGGTGAGGTGGGCTACGAGCAGTACTTC. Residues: CASSLAMGEVGYEQYF.

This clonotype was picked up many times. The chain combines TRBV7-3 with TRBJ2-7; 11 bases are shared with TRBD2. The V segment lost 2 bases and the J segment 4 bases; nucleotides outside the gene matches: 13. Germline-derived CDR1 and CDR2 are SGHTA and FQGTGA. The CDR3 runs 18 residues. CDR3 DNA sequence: TGTGCCAGCAGCTTAGGAAAGTCCATAGCGGGAGGGCCTTACGAGCAGTACTTC. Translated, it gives CASSLGKSIAGGPYEQYF. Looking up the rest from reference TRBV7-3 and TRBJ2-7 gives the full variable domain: GAGVSQTPSNKVTEKGKYVELRCDPISGHTALYWYRQSLGQGPEFLIYFQGTGAADDSGLPNDRFFAVRPEGSVSTLKIQRTERGDSAVYLCASSLGKSIAGGPYEQYFGPGTRLTVT.

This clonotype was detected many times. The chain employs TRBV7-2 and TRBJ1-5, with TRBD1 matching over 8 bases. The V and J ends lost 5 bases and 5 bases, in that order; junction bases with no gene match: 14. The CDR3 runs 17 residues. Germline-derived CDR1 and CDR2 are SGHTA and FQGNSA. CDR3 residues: CASSPRTGTLFDQPQHF. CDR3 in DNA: TGTGCCAGCAGCCCTCGGACAGGGACGCTATTCGATCAGCCCCAGCATTTT.

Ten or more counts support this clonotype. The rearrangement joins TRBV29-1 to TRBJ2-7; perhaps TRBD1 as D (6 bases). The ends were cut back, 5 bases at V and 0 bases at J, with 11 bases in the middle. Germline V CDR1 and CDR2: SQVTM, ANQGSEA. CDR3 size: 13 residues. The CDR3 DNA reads TGCAGCGTTCCCGGGACAAGCTCCTACGAGCAGTACTTC. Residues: CSVPGTSSYEQYF.

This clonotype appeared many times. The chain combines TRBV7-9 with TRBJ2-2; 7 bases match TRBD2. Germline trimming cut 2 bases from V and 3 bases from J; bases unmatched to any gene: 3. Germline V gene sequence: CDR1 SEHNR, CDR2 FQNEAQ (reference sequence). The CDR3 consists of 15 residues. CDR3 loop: CASSLSAGDTGELFF. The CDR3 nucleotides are TGTGCCAGCAGCTTATCGGCGGGAGACACCGGGGAGCTGTTTTTT.